This TCR beta chain was sequenced in a study of cytomegalovirus exposure and HLA in healthy donors. Notes on the study in general: Diagnosis of cytomegalovirus status made by the classifier reportedly showed high specificity and sensitivity. Later analysis identified about 15,000 TCR beta sequences associated with HLA alleles, using a false discovery rate threshold of 0.05.

Concerning this clone: The antigen is undetermined. Other DNA sequences from this sample encode an identical CDR3 as well.

The V gene's germline CDR1 is SGHNT and CDR2 YYREEE (reference sequence). V gave up 3 bases and J gave up 0 bases, with 14 bases separating them. The CDR3 runs 16 residues. PCR used 60 Vbeta primers and 13 Jbeta primers. Using immunoSEQ multiplex PCR, the repertoire was profiled, and TCRdb retains in-frame clones only, with some absent. The table has fewer than 250,000 clones, around 85% seen once. This clonotype was sampled from a girl aged 2-10 years in good health and CMV-seronegative. The chain joins TRBV5-4 to TRBJ2-3; tentatively, D is TRBD1 (6 bases). Sample: PBMCs. CDR3 nucleotides: TGTGCCAGCAGCTCGGCCGGGACACCAAGCACAGATACGCAGTATTTT. It yields the protein CASSSAGTPSTDTQYF. Variable domain in full (rest from reference TRBV5-4 and TRBJ2-3): ETGVTQSPTHLIKTRGQQVTLRCSSQSGHNTVSWYQQALGQGPQFIFQYYREEENGRGNFPPRFSGLQFPNYSSELNVNALELDDSALYLCASSSAGTPSTDTQYFGPGTRLTVL.